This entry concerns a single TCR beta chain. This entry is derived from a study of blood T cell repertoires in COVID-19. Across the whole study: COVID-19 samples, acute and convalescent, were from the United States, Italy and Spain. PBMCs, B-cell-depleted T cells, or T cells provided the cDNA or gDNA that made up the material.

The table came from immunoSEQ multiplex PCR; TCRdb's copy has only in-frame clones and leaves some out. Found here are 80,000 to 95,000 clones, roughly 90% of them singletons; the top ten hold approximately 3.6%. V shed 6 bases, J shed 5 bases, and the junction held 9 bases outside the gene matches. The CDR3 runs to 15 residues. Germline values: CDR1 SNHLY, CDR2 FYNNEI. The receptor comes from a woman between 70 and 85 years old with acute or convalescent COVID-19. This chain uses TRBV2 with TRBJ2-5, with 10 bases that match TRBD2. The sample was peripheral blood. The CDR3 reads CASRGVAGGRETQYF. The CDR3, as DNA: TGTGCCAGCAGAGGGGTAGCGGGGGGTCGGGAGACCCAGTACTTC.